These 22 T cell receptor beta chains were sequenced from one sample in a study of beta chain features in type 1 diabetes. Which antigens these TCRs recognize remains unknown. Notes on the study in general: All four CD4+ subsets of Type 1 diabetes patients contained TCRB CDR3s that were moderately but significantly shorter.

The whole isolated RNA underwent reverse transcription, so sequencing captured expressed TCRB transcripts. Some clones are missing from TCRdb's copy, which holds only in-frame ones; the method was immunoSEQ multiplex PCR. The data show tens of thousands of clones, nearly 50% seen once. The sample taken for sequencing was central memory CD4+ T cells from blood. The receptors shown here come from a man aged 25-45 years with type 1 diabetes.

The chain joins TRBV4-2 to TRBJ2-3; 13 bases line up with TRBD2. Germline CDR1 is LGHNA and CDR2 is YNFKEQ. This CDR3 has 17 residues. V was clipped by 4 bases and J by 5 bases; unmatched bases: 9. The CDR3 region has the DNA TGTGCCAGCAGCCCCCTCGGACTAGCGGGAGAAGGAGATACGCAGTATTTT. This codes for CASSPLGLAGEGDTQYF.

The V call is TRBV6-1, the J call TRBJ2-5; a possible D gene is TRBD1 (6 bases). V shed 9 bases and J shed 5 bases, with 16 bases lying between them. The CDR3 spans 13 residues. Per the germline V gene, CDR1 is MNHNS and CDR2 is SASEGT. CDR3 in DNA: TGTGCCAGTAGCGATGGACAGACGGAGACCCAGTACTTC. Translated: CASSDGQTETQYF.

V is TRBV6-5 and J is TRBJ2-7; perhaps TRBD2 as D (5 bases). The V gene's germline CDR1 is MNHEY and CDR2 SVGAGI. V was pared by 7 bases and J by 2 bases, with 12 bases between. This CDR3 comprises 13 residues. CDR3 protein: CASKNLGAYEQYF. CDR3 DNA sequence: TGTGCCAGCAAAAACCTCGGGGCCTACGAGCAGTACTTC.

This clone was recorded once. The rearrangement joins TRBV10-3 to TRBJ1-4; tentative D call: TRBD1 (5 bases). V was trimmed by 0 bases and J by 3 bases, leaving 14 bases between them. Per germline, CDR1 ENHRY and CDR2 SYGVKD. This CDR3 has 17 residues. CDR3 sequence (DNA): TGTGCCATCAGTGAGTCCCAGGGAGGACAAGCTAATGAAAAACTGTTTTTT. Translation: CAISESQGGQANEKLFF.

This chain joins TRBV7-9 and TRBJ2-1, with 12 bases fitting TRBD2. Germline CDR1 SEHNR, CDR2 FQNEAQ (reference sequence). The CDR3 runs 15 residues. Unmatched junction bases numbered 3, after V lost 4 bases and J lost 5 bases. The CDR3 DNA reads TGTGCCAGCAGCTCTAGCGGGGGGGAGAACAATGAGCAGTTCTTC. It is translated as CASSSSGGENNEQFF.

This chain's CDR3 is CASTAGTGGLSFFHNEQFF. As DNA, the CDR3 is TGTGCCAGTACGGCCGGGACCGGGGGGCTCTCGTTTTTCCACAATGAGCAGTTCTTC. The rearrangement uses TRBV19 and TRBJ2-1; possible D gene TRBD2, 7 bases. V lost 7 bases to trimming and J lost 5 bases, with 30 bases between them. This CDR3 contains 19 residues. Germline values: CDR1 LNHDA, CDR2 SQIVND (reference sequence).

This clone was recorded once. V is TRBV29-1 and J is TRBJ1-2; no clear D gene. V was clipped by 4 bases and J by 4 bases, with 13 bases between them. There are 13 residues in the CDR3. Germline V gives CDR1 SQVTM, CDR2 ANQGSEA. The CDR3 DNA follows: TGCAGCGTTGGTTCCCAGGATGGCTATGGCTACACCTTC. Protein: CSVGSQDGYGYTF. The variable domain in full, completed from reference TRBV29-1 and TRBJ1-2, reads SAVISQKPSRDICQRGTSLTIQCQVDSQVTMMFWYRQQPGQSLTLIATANQGSEATYESGFVIDKFPISRPNLTFSTLTVSNMSPEDSSIYLCSVGSQDGYGYTFGSGTRLTVV.

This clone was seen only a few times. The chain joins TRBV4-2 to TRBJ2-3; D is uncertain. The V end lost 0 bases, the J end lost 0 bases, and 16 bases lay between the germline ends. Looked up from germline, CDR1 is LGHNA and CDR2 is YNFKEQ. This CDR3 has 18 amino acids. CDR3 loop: CASSQETRLAFSTDTQYF. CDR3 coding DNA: TGTGCCAGCAGCCAAGAGACGCGACTCGCATTTAGCACAGATACGCAGTATTTT.

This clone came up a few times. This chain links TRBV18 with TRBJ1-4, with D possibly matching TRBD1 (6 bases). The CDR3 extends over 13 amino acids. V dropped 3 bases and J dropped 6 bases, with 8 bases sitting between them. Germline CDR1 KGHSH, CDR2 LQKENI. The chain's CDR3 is CASSPRTDEKLFF. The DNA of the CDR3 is TGTGCCAGCTCACCGCGGACAGATGAAAAACTGTTTTTT.

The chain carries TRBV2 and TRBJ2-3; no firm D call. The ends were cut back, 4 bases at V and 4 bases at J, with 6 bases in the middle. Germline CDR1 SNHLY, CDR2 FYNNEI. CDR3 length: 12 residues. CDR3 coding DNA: TGTGCCAGCAGTGGAAGCTCAGATACGCAGTATTTT. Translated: CASSGSSDTQYF.

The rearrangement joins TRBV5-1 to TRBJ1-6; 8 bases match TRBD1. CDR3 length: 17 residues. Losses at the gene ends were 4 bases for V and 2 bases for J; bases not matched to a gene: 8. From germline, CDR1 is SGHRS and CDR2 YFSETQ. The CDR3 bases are TGCGCCAGCAGCCCAATTGGGACAGGAGCCTATAATTCACCCCTCCACTTT. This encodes CASSPIGTGAYNSPLHF.

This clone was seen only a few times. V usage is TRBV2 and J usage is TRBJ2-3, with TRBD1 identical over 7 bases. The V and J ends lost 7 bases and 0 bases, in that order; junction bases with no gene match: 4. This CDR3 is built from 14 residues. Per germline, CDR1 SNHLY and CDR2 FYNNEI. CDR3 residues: CASKLQGSTDTQYF. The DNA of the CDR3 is TGTGCCAGCAAACTACAGGGGAGCACAGATACGCAGTATTTT.

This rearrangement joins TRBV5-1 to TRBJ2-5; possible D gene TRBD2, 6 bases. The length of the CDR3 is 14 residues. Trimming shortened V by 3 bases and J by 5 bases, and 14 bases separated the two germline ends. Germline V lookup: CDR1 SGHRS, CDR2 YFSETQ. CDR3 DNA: TGCGCCAGCAGCTCCCCGGGGGTCGCCGAGACCCAGTACTTC. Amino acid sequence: CASSSPGVAETQYF.

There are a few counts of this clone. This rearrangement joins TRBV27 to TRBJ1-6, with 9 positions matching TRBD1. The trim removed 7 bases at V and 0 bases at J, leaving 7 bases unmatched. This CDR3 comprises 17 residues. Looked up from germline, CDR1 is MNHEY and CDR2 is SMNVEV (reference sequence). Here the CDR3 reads CASTTGTGSSYNSPLHF. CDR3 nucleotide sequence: TGTGCCAGCACCACCGGGACAGGGAGCTCCTATAATTCACCCCTCCACTTT.

Written as DNA, the CDR3 is TGTGCCAGCAGCTTAATGGGGGGTACTGAAGCTTTCTTT. It yields the protein CASSLMGGTEAFF. V usage is TRBV11-2 and J usage is TRBJ1-1, with D tentatively TRBD1 (5 bases). This CDR3 has 13 amino acids. Germline assignment: CDR1 SGHAT and CDR2 FQNNGV. V was clipped by 2 bases and J by 5 bases, with 9 bases between them.

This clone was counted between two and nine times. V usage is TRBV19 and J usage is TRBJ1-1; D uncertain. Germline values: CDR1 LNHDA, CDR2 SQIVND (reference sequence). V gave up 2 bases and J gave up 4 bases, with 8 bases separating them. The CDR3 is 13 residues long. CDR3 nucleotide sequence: TGTGCCAGTAGTATACGGGAGTTCACTGAAGCTTTCTTT. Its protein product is CASSIREFTEAFF.

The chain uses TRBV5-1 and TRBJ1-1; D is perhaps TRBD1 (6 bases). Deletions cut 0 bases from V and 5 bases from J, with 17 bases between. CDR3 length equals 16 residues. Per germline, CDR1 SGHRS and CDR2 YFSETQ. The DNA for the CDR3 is TGCGCCAGCAGCTTGGCCGGGGCAGGGGATGGGACTGAAGCTTTCTTT. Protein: CASSLAGAGDGTEAFF.

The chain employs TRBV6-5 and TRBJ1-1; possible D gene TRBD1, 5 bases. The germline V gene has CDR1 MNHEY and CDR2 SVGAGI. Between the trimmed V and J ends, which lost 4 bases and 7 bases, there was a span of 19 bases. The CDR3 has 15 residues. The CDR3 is CASSSQSLGGFEAFF. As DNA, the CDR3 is TGTGCCAGCAGTTCCCAGTCCCTCGGGGGATTTGAAGCTTTCTTT.

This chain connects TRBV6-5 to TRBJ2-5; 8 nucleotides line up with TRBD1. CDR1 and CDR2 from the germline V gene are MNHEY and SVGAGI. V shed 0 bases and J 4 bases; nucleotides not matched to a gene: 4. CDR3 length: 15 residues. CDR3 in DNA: TGTGCCAGCAGTTACTCCGACAGGGGTGGAGAGACCCAGTACTTC. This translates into CASSYSDRGGETQYF.

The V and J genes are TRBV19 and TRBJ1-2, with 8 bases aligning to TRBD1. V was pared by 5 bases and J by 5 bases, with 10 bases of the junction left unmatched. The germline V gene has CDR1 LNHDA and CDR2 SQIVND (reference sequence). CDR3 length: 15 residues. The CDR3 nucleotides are TGTGCCAGTAGTCCCCTGACAGGGGACTGGTATGGCTACACCTTC. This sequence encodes CASSPLTGDWYGYTF. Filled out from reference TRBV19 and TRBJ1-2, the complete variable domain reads DGGITQSPKYLFRKEGQNVTLSCEQNLNHDAMYWYRQDPGQGLRLIYYSQIVNDFQKGDIAEGYSVSREKKESFPLTVTSAQKNPTAFYLCASSPLTGDWYGYTFGSGTRLTVV.

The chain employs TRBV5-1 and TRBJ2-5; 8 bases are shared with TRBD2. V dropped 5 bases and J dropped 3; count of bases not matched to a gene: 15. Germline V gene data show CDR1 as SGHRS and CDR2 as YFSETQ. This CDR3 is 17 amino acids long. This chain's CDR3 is CASSGMVATTSEETQYF. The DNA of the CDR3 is TGCGCCAGCAGTGGAATGGTCGCTACGACTAGCGAAGAGACCCAGTACTTC.

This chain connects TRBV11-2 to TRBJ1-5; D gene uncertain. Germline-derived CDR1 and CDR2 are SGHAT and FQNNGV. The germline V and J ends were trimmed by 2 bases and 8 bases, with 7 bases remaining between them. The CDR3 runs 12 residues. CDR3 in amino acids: CASSLNEEPQHF. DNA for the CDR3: TGTGCCAGCAGCTTAAATGAGGAGCCCCAGCATTTT.